This T cell receptor (beta chain) stems from a study of memory CD4+ T cells and cytomegalovirus serostatus. About the research overall: Of the healthy Belgian adults, 9 were CMV seropositive and 20 to 30 seronegative. General observations from the study: About two fifths of the roughly 160 known CMV-associated TCRbeta sequences appeared in CD4+ memory.

TCRdb's table, derived via immunoSEQ multiplex PCR, lists solely in-frame clones and lacks some. Of approximately 70,000 clones listed, around 76% are singletons. In its sample, this clone was seen once. Its antigen is currently unknown. Single viable CD3+CD4+CD8-CD45RO+ cells were sorted as the memory CD4+ T cells. This CDR3 region has 17 residues. The chain recombines TRBV12-2 with TRBJ2-4; the table calls TRBD2, which could not be checked here. TRBV12-2 is marked as a pseudogene. Sequenced sample: memory CD4+ T cells from blood. The receptor was isolated from an adult in good health and CMV-seropositive. In nucleotides, the CDR3 is TGTGCAAGTCGCAGCCGGGTCTATCGGTTCTCCAAAAACATTCAGTACTTC. This sequence encodes CASRSRVYRFSKNIQYF.